This T cell receptor (beta chain) was sequenced for a study of cytomegalovirus exposure and HLA in healthy donors (dated by TCRdb to 2016 to 2017). In the study overall: A later analysis indicated that the 120 validation repertoires were generated on the platform also employed for the 700 or so repertoires of the first cohort. The study was designed to test whether signatures of past pathogen exposure could be identified by cataloging public T cell receptors. To predict cytomegalovirus infection status, the study brought together high-throughput TCR immunosequencing, statistical association of individual TCRs with disease status, and machine learning. Along with the approximately 700-subject first cohort, a separate validation cohort of more than 90 different subjects was used.

With regard to this clone: Its antigen specificity is not known. There are no base qualities to consult, and no much larger clone falls within one base.

The donors belonged to the validation cohort of around 110 subjects, which was separate from the approximately 700-subject first cohort. The library relied on the immunoSEQ multiplex PCR assay. The study's processing was this. A statistical classification framework was built for diagnosing cytomegalovirus status from the catalog of TCR beta chain sequences. TCRdb provides this immuneACCESS table in a form limited to in-frame rearrangements. Some clones are lacking; in checked studies, under half of them reflect an unresolved V gene, and why the rest are absent is not known. V, J and clone size reflect that table, while D and trimming were determined from the DNA. In all, the sample holds around 250,000 clones, and 90% of those were seen once. The ten largest make up 0.37% of the sample. Taken from the germline V gene, the CDR1 and CDR2 loops are MNHEY and SVGAGI. The CDR3 contains 15 residues, cysteine and phenylalanine counted. This entry keeps only the CDR3 DNA: 45 bases, framed from base 1. Cut back by 2 bases and 2 bases, the V and J ends lie 12 bases apart.

The investigation overall reported the following: In vitro tests confirmed that a few of the cytomegalovirus-associated TCR beta chains recognize cytomegalovirus antigens. The validation cohort had no HLA typing available for a later analysis, so co-occurrence within that cohort was assessed over all 110 or so repertoires. Cytomegalovirus status was reported to be diagnosed by the classifier with high specificity and sensitivity in both the original and validation cohorts. Across donors, most TCR sequences were observed very rarely, whereas some public TCRs were present in many individuals. Subsequent analysis determined that TCRs grouped into clusters in the first cohort also showed a tendency toward co-occurrence across the roughly 130 validation repertoires, and about 93% of cluster scores exceeded 0. A total of 150 to 200 TCR beta chains were listed by the study as associated with cytomegalovirus. The authors suggested that the approach could potentially be extended to other disease states and immunological phenotypes.

Material for sequencing was PBMCs. In this chain, TRBV6-5 is recombined with TRBJ1-2; perhaps TRBD1 is the D gene, with 5 bases matching. The sequence came from a woman aged 18-35 years in good health and CMV-seronegative. The DNA sequence reads TGTGCCAGCAGTTACAGGGGTATCCAGAACTATGGCTACACCTTC. Its protein is CASSYRGIQNYGYTF.